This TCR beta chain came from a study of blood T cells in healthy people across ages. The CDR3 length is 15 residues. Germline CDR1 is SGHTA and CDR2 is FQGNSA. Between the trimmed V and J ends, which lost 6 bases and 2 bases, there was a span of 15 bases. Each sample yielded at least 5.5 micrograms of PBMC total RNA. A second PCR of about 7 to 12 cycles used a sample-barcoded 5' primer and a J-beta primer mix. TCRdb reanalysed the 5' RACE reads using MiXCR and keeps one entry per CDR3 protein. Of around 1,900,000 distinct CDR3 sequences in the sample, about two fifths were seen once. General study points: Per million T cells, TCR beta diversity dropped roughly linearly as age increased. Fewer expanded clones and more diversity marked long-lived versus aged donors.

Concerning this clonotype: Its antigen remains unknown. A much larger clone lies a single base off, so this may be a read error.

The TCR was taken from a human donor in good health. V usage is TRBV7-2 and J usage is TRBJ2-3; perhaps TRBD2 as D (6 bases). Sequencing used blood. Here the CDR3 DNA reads TGTGCCAGCAGTCAAGTAGCGGAGTACACAGATACGCAGTATTTT. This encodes CASSQVAEYTDTQYF.